This entry describes one T cell receptor (beta chain). The sample belongs to a study of blood T cell repertoires in COVID-19. Study-level background: Some COVID-19 samples were acute and others convalescent; all came from the United States, Italy and Spain. From T cells, B-cell-depleted T cells, or PBMCs came the material, which was cDNA or gDNA.

The ends were cut back, 4 bases at V and 7 bases at J, with 8 bases in the middle. This CDR3 region has 13 residues. From germline, CDR1 is MNHEY and CDR2 SVGAGI. Authors' analysis steps: Reference gene primer amplification gave estimated nucleated cell counts. The protocol was immunoSEQ multiplex PCR, while the TCRdb copy is restricted to in-frame clones and leaves out a portion. D and trimming come from the DNA, and the V and J calls and clone size come from that table. The sample lists about 74,000 clones; roughly 88% were seen once. This clonotype was sampled from a woman of 80 years or more with active or convalescent COVID-19. This chain connects TRBV6-5 to TRBJ1-6; D remains ambiguous. Sequenced: peripheral blood. CDR3 loop: CASSSGYNSPLHF. The CDR3 nucleotides read TGTGCCAGCAGTTCGGGGTACAATTCACCCCTCCACTTT.